One sample yielded the 2 T cell receptor beta chains listed below, sequenced in a study of T cells expressing NK-cell markers. TCRdb reanalyzed the 5' RACE reads, giving one entry per CDR3 protein sequence and no DNA. Found here are about 390,000 distinct CDR3 sequences; the top ten clones hold around 10%. What was sequenced was blood T cells: a sorted CD56 or NKG2C T cell subset, CD4+ or CD8+ T cells, or bulk PBMC T cells (not recorded which). These receptors all come from a woman aged 50 to 60 in good health.

The V call is TRBV5-1, the J call TRBJ2-2; the D gene TCRdb calls, TRBD1, cannot be checked with no DNA. Germline CDR1 SGHRS, CDR2 YFSETQ. The CDR3 sequence is 15 residues long. CDR3 region: CASSPTGGSTGELFF.

V usage is TRBV12-3 or TRBV12-4 and J usage is TRBJ1-5; TCRdb's assignment of TRBD1 cannot be checked, as there is no DNA. CDR3 length equals 12 residues. CDR3: CASSFSVRAQHF.